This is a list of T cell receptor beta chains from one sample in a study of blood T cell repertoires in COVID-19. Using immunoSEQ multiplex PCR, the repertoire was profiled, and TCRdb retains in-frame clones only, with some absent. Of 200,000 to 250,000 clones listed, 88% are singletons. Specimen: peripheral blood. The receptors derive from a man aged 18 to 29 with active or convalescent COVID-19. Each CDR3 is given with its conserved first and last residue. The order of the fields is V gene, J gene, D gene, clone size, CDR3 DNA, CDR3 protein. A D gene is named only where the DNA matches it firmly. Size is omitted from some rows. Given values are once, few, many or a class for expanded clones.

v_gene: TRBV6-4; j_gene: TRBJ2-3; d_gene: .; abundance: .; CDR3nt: TGTGCCAGCAGTGACCCAGGTGTGGATACGCAGTATTTT; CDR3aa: CASSDPGVDTQYF
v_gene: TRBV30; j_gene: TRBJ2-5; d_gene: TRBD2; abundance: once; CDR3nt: TGTGCCTGGAGTCGATGGGCTAGCGGTGTTCAAGAGACCCAGTACTTC; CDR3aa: CAWSRWASGVQETQYF
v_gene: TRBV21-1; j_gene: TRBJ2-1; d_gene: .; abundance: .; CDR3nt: TGTGCCAGCAGCAAAATCAGCGGCGGGACTCTCAATGAGCAGTTCTTC; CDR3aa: CASSKISGGTLNEQFF
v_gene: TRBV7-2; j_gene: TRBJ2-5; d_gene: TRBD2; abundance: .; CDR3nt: TGTGCCAGCAGCCCCGGACTAGGTTTTGAGACCCAGTACTTC; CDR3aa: CASSPGLGFETQYF
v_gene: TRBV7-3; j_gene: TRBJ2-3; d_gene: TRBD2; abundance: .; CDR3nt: TGTGCCAGCAGCGCGGGGACTAGCGGGAGTTTAGCAGATACGCAGTATTTT; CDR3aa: CASSAGTSGSLADTQYF
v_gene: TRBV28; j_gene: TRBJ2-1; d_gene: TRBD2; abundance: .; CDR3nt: TGTGCCAGCAGTTTTCTCTTCGTGACTAGCGGGTCCATTAAGAATGAGCAGTTCTTC; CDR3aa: CASSFLFVTSGSIKNEQFF
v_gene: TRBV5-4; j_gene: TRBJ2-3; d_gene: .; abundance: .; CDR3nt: TGTGCCAGCAGCGTCGAAGCAGGTTCCACAGATACGCAGTATTTT; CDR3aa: CASSVEAGSTDTQYF
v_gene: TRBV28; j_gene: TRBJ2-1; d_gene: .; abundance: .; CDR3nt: TGTGCCAGCAGTTTACAAGAGCGGATCTCCTACAATGAGCAGTTCTTC; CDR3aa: CASSLQERISYNEQFF
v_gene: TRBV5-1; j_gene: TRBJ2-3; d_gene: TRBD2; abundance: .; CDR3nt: TGCGCCAGCAGCTTGACTAGCGGGAGTACAGATACGCAGTATTTT; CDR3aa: CASSLTSGSTDTQYF
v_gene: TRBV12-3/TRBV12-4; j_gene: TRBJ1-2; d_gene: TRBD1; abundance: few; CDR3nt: TGTGCCAGCAGTCGGACAGGGGATGGCTACACCTTC; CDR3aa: CASSRTGDGYTF
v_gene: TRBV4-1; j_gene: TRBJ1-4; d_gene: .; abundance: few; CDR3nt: TGCGCCAGCACTCGGGAGGGAGAAAAACTGTTTTTT; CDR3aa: CASTREGEKLFF
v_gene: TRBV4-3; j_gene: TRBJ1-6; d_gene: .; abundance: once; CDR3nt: TGCGCCAGCAGCCAAGCTTCACGGGGAAATTCACCCCTCCACTTT; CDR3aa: CASSQASRGNSPLHF
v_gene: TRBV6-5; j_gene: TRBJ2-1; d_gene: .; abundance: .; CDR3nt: TGTGCCAGCAGTTCTGCGCTCTACAATGAGCAGTTCTTC; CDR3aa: CASSSALYNEQFF
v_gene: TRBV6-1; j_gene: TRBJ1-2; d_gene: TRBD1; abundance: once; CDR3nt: TGTGCCAGCAGCTCTTGGGACAGCCGAATCTATGGCTACACCTTC; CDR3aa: CASSSWDSRIYGYTF
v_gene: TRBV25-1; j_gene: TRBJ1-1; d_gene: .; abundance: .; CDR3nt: TGTGCCAGCAGTGACCCCGGACAGATTGAAGCTTTCTTT; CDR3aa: CASSDPGQIEAFF
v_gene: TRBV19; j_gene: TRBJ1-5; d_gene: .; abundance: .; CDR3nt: TGTGCCAGTAGTATAGAGGCCGGCAGGATCAATCAGCCCCAGCATTTT; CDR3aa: CASSIEAGRINQPQHF
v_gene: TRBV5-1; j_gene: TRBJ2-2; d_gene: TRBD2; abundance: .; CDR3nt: TGCGCCAGCCACGACACTAGCGGGAAAGACACCGGGGAGCTGTTTTTT; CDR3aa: CASHDTSGKDTGELFF
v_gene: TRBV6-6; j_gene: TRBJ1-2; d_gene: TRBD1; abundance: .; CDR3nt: TGTGCCAGCAGTCCCCGCCAGGGGGCCTTAAACTATGGCTACACCTTC; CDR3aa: CASSPRQGALNYGYTF
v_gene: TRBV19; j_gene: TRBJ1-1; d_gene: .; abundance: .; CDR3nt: TGTGCCAGTAGTACGAGAACGACAGGATACACTGAAGCTTTCTTT; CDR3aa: CASSTRTTGYTEAFF
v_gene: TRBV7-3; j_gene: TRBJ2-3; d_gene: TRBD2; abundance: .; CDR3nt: TGTGCCAGCAGTCTAGCGGGAGGGCCAATAGATACGCAGTATTTT; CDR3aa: CASSLAGGPIDTQYF
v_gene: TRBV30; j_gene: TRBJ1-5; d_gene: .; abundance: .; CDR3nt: TGTGCCTGGAGTGTACGAGGTAGCCGGGGCAATCAGCCCCAGCATTTT; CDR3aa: CAWSVRGSRGNQPQHF
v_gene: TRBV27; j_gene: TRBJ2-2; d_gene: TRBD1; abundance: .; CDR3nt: TGTGCCAGCAGTTTAATTTACCGGGACAGGGATACCGGGGAGCTGTTTTTT; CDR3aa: CASSLIYRDRDTGELFF
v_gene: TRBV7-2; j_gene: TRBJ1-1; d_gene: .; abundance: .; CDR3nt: TGTGCCAGCAGCTTCCCTCGCTCGGGAGACACTGAAGCTTTCTTT; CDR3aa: CASSFPRSGDTEAFF
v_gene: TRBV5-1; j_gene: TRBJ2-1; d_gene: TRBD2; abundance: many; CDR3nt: TGCGCCAGCAGCTTGGGCGGCGGGAGGCCAAGAAACAATGAGCAGTTCTTC; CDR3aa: CASSLGGGRPRNNEQFF
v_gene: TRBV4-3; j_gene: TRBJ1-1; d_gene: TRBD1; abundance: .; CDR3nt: TGCGCCAGCAGCCAAGACTCTCAGGGGGCCACTGAAGCTTTCTTT; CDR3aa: CASSQDSQGATEAFF
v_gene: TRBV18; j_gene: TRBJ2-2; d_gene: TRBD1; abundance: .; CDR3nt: TGTGCCAGCTCACCCCTGGACAGGGGTACCGGGGAGCTGTTTTTT; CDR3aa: CASSPLDRGTGELFF
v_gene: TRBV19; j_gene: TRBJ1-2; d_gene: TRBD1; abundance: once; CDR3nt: TGTGCCAGCACGGGGGACAGGAGATGCTACACCTTC; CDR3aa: CASTGDRRCYTF
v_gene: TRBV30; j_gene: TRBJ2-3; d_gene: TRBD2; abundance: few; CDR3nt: TGTGCCTGGAGTCGGGCGGGAGCCCCCTCTAGCACAGATACGCAGTATTTT; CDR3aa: CAWSRAGAPSSTDTQYF
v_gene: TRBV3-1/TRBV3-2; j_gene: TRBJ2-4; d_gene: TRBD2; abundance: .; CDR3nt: TGTGCCAGCAGCCAAGCCCAGCTAGCGGGGAAAAACATTCAGTACTTC; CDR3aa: CASSQAQLAGKNIQYF
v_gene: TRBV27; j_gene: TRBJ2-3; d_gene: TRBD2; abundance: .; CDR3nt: TGTGCCAGCAGCCGGACTAGCGGATACACAGATACGCAGTATTTT; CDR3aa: CASSRTSGYTDTQYF
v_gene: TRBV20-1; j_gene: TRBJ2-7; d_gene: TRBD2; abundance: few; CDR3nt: TGCAGTGCTAGTACGGCTAGCGGGATATACCACTACGAGCAGTACTTC; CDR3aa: CSASTASGIYHYEQYF
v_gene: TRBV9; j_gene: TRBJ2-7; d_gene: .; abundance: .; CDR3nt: TGTGCCAGCGGCGTGGACACCGCCTACGAGCAGTACTTC; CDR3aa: CASGVDTAYEQYF
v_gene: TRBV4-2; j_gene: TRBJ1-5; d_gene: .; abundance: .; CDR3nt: TGTGCCAGCAGCCAAGAAACAGGGATAACTCAGCCCCAGCATTTT; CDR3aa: CASSQETGITQPQHF
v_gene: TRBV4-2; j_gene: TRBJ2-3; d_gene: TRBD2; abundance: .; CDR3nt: TGTGCCAGCAGCCTAGACCGAACGCGGGAGTTTAAGACAGATACGCAGTATTTT; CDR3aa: CASSLDRTREFKTDTQYF
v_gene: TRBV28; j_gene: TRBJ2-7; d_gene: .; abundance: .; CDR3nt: TGTGCCAGCAGTTTAAGCGGGTCCCCCTACGAGCAGTACTTC; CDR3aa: CASSLSGSPYEQYF
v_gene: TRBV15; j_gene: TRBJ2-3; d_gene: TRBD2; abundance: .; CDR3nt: TGTGCCACCAGCCGAGATAGCGGGAGGGCGACAGATACGCAGTATTTT; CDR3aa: CATSRDSGRATDTQYF
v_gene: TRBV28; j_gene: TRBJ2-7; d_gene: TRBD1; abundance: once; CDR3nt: TGTGCCAGCAAAGGGACAGGGCGCTTGGAGCAGTACTTC; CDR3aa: CASKGTGRLEQYF
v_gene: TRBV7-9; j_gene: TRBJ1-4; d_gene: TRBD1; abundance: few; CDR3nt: TGTGCCAGCAGCCCCAGGGCAGGGGGCAATAGTGAAAAACTGTTTTTT; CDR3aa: CASSPRAGGNSEKLFF
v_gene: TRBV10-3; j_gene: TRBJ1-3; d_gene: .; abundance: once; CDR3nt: TGTGCCATCAGTGGCAGAACAGGGTTGGCTTCTGGAAACACCATATATTTT; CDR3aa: CAISGRTGLASGNTIYF
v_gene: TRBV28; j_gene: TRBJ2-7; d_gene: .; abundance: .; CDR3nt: TGTGCCAGCAGTCCCGAGGGACACTACGAGCAGTACTTC; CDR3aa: CASSPEGHYEQYF
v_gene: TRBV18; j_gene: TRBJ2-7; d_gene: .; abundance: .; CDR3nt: TGTGCCAGCTCACCAACCCCGGGGGACGAGCAGTACTTC; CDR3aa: CASSPTPGDEQYF
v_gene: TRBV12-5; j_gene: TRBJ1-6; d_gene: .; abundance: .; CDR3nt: TGTGCTAGTGGGCCGCCCTTCACGGGTGAAAATTCACCCCTCCACTTT; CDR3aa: CASGPPFTGENSPLHF
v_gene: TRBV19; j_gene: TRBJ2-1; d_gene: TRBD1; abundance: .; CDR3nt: TGTGCCAGTAGCACGATAGGGGACAGAGACAATGAGCAGTTCTTC; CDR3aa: CASSTIGDRDNEQFF
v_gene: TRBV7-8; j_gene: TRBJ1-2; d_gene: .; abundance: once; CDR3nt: TGTGCCAGCAGCCCACAGGGAATCGTGAACTATGGCTACACCTTC; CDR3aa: CASSPQGIVNYGYTF
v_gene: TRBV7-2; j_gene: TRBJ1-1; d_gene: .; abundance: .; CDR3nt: TGTGCCAGCAGCTTAGTAGGGGTGGGAGGGGTCAACACTGAAGCTTTCTTT; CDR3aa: CASSLVGVGGVNTEAFF
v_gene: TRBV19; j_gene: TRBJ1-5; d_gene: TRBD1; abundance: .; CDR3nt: TGTGCCAGTAGTATCGACAGGGCCCTTCCTCCCAATCAGCCCCAGCATTTT; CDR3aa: CASSIDRALPPNQPQHF
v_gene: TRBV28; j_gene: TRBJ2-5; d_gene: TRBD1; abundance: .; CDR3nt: TGTGCCAGCAGTTTATTGGGGACAGGAAACGCGGAGACCCAGTACTTC; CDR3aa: CASSLLGTGNAETQYF